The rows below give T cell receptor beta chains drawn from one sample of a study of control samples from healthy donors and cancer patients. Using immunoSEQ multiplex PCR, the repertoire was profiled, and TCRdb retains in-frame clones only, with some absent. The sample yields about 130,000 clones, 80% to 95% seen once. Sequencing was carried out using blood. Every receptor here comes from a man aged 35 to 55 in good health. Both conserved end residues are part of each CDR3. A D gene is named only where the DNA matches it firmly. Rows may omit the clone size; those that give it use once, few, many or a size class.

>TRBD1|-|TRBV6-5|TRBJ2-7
CASDRVSYEQYF
TGTGCCAGCGACAGGGTATCTTACGAGCAGTACTTC
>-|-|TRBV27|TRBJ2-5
CASTIGQTQYF
TGTGCCAGCACCATTGGACAGACCCAGTACTTC
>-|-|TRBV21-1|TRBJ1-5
CASSPTRAGDSNQPQHF
TGTGCCAGCAGCCCCACGCGGGCAGGAGATAGCAATCAGCCCCAGCATTTT
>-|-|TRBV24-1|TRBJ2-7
CATSDPQLYEQYF
TGTGCCACCAGTGACCCACAACTTTACGAGCAGTACTTC
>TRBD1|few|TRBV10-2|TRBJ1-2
CASSESGTGDDYGYTF
TGCGCCAGCAGTGAGTCCGGGACAGGGGACGACTATGGCTACACCTTC
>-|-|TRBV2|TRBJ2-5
CASSGDPQAQYF
TGTGCCAGCAGTGGAGACCCCCAGGCCCAGTACTTC
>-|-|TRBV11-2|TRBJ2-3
CASSLGWGADTQYF
TGTGCCAGCAGCTTAGGGTGGGGCGCAGATACGCAGTATTTT
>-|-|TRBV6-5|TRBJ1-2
CASTTMGRYGYTF
TGTGCCAGCACCACGATGGGGAGATATGGCTACACCTTC
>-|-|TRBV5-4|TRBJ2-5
CASSRDTIETQYF
TGTGCCAGCAGCCGGGACACTATAGAGACCCAGTACTTC
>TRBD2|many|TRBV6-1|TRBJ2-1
CASSESGWGLPYNEQFF
TGTGCCAGCAGTGAAAGTGGGTGGGGACTACCCTACAATGAGCAGTTCTTC
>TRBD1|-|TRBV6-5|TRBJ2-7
CASSYHPGQGAYEQYF
TGTGCCAGCAGTTACCATCCGGGACAGGGGGCTTACGAGCAGTACTTC
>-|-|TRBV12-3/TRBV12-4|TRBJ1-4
CASSLKEKLFF
TGTGCCAGCAGTTTAAAGGAAAAACTGTTTTTT
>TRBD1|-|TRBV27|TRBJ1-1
CASSPRSTGGTEAFF
TGTGCCAGCAGTCCACGATCAACAGGGGGCACTGAAGCTTTCTTT
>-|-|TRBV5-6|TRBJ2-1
CASSLVRQGMLWFF
TGTGCCAGCAGCTTGGTGCGGCAGGGTATGTTGTGGTTCTTC
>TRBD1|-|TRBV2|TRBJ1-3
CASSVGRGSANTIYF
TGTGCCAGCAGTGTGGGCAGGGGGTCGGCGAACACCATATATTTT
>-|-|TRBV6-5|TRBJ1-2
CASTNGAAAYGYTF
TGTGCCAGCACCAACGGGGCAGCCGCTTATGGCTACACCTTC
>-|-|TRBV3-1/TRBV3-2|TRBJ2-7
CASSPPQGECHEQYF
TGTGCCAGCAGCCCCCCCCAAGGTGAATGCCACGAGCAGTACTTC
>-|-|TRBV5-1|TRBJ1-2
CASSLDTGSIGYTF
TGCGCCAGCAGCTTGGACACAGGGTCTATTGGCTACACCTTC
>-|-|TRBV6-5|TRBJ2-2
CASSYWGRVHTGELFF
TGTGCCAGCAGTTACTGGGGCAGGGTTCACACCGGGGAGCTGTTTTTT
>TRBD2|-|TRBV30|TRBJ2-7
CAWGGVSETAYEQYF
TGTGCCTGGGGGGGGGTGTCCGAGACTGCCTACGAGCAGTACTTC
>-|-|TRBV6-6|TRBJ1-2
CASSPDGTYGYTF
TGTGCCAGCAGTCCGGACGGAACCTATGGCTACACCTTC
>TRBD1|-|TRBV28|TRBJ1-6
CASVSRDRVESSPLHF
TGTGCCAGCGTGTCCCGGGACAGGGTCGAGAGTTCACCCCTCCACTTT
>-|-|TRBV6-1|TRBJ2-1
CASSEAGQGGFNEQFF
TGTGCCAGCAGTGAAGCGGGCCAGGGGGGATTCAATGAGCAGTTCTTC
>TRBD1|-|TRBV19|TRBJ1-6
CASSPGDRSYSPLHF
TGTGCCAGTAGTCCCGGGGACAGGTCTTACTCACCCCTCCACTTT
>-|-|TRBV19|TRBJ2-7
CASSVGGGHNYEQYF
TGTGCCAGTAGTGTGGGCGGGGGCCACAACTACGAGCAGTACTTC
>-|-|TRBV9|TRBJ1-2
CASSQTTTGIYGYTF
TGTGCCAGCAGCCAAACCACTACCGGGATCTATGGCTACACCTTC